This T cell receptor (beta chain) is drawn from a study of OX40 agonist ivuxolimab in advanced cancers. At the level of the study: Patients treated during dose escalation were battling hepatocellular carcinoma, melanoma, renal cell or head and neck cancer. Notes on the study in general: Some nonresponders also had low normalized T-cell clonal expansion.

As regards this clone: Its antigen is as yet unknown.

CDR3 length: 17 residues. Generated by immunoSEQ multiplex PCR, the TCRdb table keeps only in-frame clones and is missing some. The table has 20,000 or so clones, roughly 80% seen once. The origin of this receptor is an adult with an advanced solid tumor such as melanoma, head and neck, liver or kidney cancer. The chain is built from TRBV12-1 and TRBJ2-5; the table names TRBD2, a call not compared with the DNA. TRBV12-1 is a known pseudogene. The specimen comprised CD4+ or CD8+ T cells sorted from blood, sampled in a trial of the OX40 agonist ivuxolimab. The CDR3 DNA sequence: TGTGCCAGCAGCTTTGTTAGGGCGGGAGATCATTCGGAGACCCAGTACTTC. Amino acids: CASSFVRAGDHSETQYF.